The source of this T cell receptor beta chain is a study of T cells in Graves' hyperthyroidism and ophthalmopathy. Study-level background: Peripheral blood specimens were obtained at initial diagnosis, prior to any treatment.

The CDR3 contains 13 residues. CDR1 is MNHEY and CDR2 is SMNVEV in the germline V gene (reference sequence). V was trimmed by 4 bases and J by 3 bases, leaving 9 bases between them. This clonotype was found many times. RNA transcripts provided the source from which TCR beta CDR3 regions were amplified. Carried out on the TCR CDR3, a first-round RT-PCR used the HTBI primer set. TCRdb passed the multiplex PCR reads through MiXCR, listing each CDR3 protein once. The data contain under 650,000 distinct CDR3 sequences, 15% to 20% of them singletons. Participants, patients aged 18 to 65, had newly diagnosed hyperthyroidism with a duration under 2 months. Researchers barred patients who had uncontrolled infection, other autoimmune disease, pregnancy or lactation.

The receptor was isolated from a woman aged 25 to 39 with Graves' hyperthyroidism. The genes are TRBV27 and TRBJ1-2; no clear D gene. Sequencing used blood. The CDR3 region is CASSYAPHYGYTF. CDR3 in DNA: TGTGCCAGCAGTTATGCACCACACTATGGCTACACCTTC.